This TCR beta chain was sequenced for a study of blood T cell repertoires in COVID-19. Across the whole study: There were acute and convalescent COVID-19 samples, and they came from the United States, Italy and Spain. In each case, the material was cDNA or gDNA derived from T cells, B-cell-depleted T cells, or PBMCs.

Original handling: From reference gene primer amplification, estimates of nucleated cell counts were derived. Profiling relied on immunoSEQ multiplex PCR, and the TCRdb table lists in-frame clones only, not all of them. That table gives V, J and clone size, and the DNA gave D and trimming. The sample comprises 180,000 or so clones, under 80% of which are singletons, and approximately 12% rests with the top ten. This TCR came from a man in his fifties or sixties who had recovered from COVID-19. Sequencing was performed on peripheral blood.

The DNA of the CDR3 is TGTGCCAGCTCATCTCGACAGTCATCTTCTCTTATTAACACCATATATTTT. This encodes CASSSRQSSSLINTIYF. The genes are TRBV18 and TRBJ1-3, with D possibly matching TRBD1 (5 bases). Trimming removed 5 bases from V and 7 bases from J, with 24 bases in between. CDR1 and CDR2 (germline): KGHSH, LQKENI. The length of the CDR3 is 17 residues.